The 8 T cell receptor beta chains below were found in one sample sequenced in a study of CXCR3-negative and CXCR3-positive naive CD8 T cells (dated by TCRdb to between 2018 and 2021). Instrument on record: NextSeq 550. The Human TCR Profiling Kit (MiLaboratory) was used to prepare UMI-labeled 5' RACE TRB cDNA libraries. The reads, reprocessed by TCRdb, yield one row per CDR3 protein sequence and no DNA. This sample's table lists about 28,000 distinct CDR3 sequences. The ten largest clonotypes hold roughly 10% of the sample. The sample consisted of memory CD8+ T cells from blood. The label giving this sample's cell subset or site can be read as: conventional CD8+ memory T cells (TMEM), sorted as controls. Receptor source: a human donor in good health. Some clones in this sample may be carry-over from other donors' samples.

The chain links TRBV27 to TRBJ2-3; the D call from TCRdb, TRBD2, cannot be confirmed without DNA. CDR1 and CDR2 (germline): MNHEY, SMNVEV (reference sequence). The CDR3 covers 11 residues. CDR3 in amino acids: CASKAGDTQYF.

V is TRBV15 and J is TRBJ2-1; lacking DNA, the TRBD2 call made by TCRdb goes unchecked. There are 15 residues in the CDR3. The germline V gene has CDR1 LNHNV and CDR2 YYDKDF (reference sequence). This chain's CDR3 is CAASRGGGDWNEQFF.

The genes are TRBV7-9 and TRBJ2-7; TCRdb returns TRBD1, unconfirmable since there is no DNA. In germline, CDR1 is SEHNR, CDR2 FQNEAQ (reference sequence). CDR3 length: 14 residues. The chain's CDR3 is CASSSPVKPYEQYF.

This clonotype is identified as medium-sized (0.01 to 0.1%) from frequency. The chain is built from TRBV30 and TRBJ2-1; as DNA is missing, the TRBD2 call by TCRdb cannot be tested. The length of the CDR3 is 15 residues. The V gene's germline CDR1 is GTSNPN and CDR2 SVGIG (reference sequence). This chain's CDR3 is CAWSVRLAGYLEQFF.

The rearrangement links TRBV3-1 to TRBJ1-1; TCRdb's D call of TRBD1 is untestable without DNA. The CDR3 contains 15 residues. The V gene's germline CDR1 is LGHDT and CDR2 YNNKEL (reference sequence). The CDR3: CASSFTGTGNTEAFF. Complete variable domain (other parts from reference TRBV3-1 and TRBJ1-1): DTAVSQTPKYLVTQMGNDKSIKCEQNLGHDTMYWYKQDSKKFLKIMFSYNNKELIINETVPNRFSPKSPDKAHLNLHINSLELGDSAVYFCASSFTGTGNTEAFFGQGTRLTVV.

The CDR3 here is CASSYSGNTIYF. The rearrangement links TRBV28 to TRBJ1-3. This CDR3 has 12 amino acids. From germline, CDR1 is MDHEN and CDR2 SYDVKM.

The chain joins TRBV20-1 to TRBJ2-7; TCRdb's D call, TRBD2, is unchecked because there is no DNA. CDR1 DFQATT and CDR2 SNEGSKA come from the germline V gene (reference sequence). This CDR3 contains 13 residues. The CDR3 spells CSARDSHHYEQYF.

The V gene is TRBV7-8, the J gene TRBJ1-5; the D call from TCRdb, TRBD1, cannot be confirmed without DNA. Germline V lookup: CDR1 SGHVS, CDR2 FQNEAQ. The CDR3 has 15 residues. The CDR3 here is CASSLDRASNQPQHF.